This T cell receptor (beta chain) was observed in a study of vaccination effects on CD4 cells after COVID-19. In the study overall: Samples gathered post-vaccine arrived a median of 72 days past the second dose.

V dropped 2 bases and J dropped 5 bases, with 12 bases sitting between them. This CDR3 has 14 residues. Germline V gene data show CDR1 as MNHEY and CDR2 as SVGEGT. ViraFEST used viral peptide pools to expand antigen-specific CD4+ T cells before sequencing. Isolating CD4+ T cells followed more than eight days of culture. BNT162b2 vaccine or mRNA-1273 vaccine was given to participants in two doses. Negative nucleocapsid antibody tests before and after vaccination confirmed no previous SARS-CoV-2 infection. Overall study results and limits: Late post-vaccination samples showed marked contraction of infection- and vaccine-induced clones.

There are a few counts of this clone. Antigen unknown. Sequencing used immunoSEQ multiplex PCR; TCRdb keeps in-frame clones, though not all of them. The table has under 80,000 clones, about three quarters seen once; the top ten hold over 0.95%. The chain combines TRBV6-2 or TRBV6-3 with TRBJ1-1; maybe TRBD1 (5 bases). This sequence originates from a human donor who received a COVID-19 vaccine. Sample: CD4+ T cells from PBMCs cultured with HCoV-229E spike peptides, taken after COVID-19 vaccination. CDR3 in DNA: TGTGCCAGCAGTTACCCGGGGACGGGGACTGAAGCTTTCTTT. Amino acid sequence: CASSYPGTGTEAFF.